What follows are 21 T cell receptor beta chains derived from one specimen sequenced in a study of shared clonotypes between healthy human individuals. Assay used: immunoSEQ multiplex PCR; TCRdb lists only in-frame clones, some missing. In the table there are about 820,000 clones, about 91% of which are singletons. Terminally differentiated effector memory CD45RA+ cells were excluded from the naive CD8 cells, which were CD45RO-negative and positively selected for CCR7. The specimen was naive CD8+ T cells sorted from blood. The receptors come from a man aged 25 to 45 in good health.

The chain recombines TRBV6-6 with TRBJ1-2, with D possibly being TRBD1 (6 bases). V dropped 2 bases and J dropped 4 bases, with 14 bases sitting between them. The germline V gene has CDR1 MNHNY and CDR2 SVGAGI (reference sequence). CDR3 size: 15 residues. In nucleotides, the CDR3 is TGTGCCAGCAGTTACACACAGGGACCTCCCTATGGCTACACCTTC. This sequence encodes CASSYTQGPPYGYTF.

The V and J genes are TRBV27 and TRBJ2-7; 10 positions agree with TRBD2. This CDR3 region has 15 residues. With 6 bases clipped from V and 4 bases from J, the junction kept 9 bases outside the gene matches. Germline CDR1 and CDR2: MNHEY and SMNVEV (reference sequence). CDR3 sequence: CASSTRLAGSYEQYF. The CDR3 DNA is TGTGCCAGCAGCACCAGACTAGCGGGTTCATACGAGCAGTACTTC.

V usage is TRBV19 and J usage is TRBJ2-7; D not resolved. CDR1 and CDR2 (germline): LNHDA, SQIVND (reference sequence). With 2 bases removed from V and 0 bases from J, the gap between germline ends came to 14 bases. The CDR3 runs to 16 residues. CDR3 coding DNA: TGTGCCAGTAGTATAAGTGGCAGCCCCAGCTCCTACGAGCAGTACTTC. Its translation: CASSISGSPSSYEQYF.

The CDR3 loop is CASSFPRDRDYEQYF. In nucleotides, the CDR3 is TGCGCCAGCAGCTTTCCCCGGGACAGGGACTACGAGCAGTACTTC. The rearrangement uses TRBV5-1 and TRBJ2-7, with TRBD1 identical over 9 bases. The germline gives CDR1 SGHRS, CDR2 YFSETQ. Losses at the gene ends were 2 bases for V and 3 bases for J; bases not matched to a gene: 6. This CDR3 is 15 amino acids long.

V gene TRBV2 combines with J gene TRBJ1-5; D not certain. The germline V gene encodes CDR1 SNHLY and CDR2 FYNNEI. The V and J ends lost 8 bases and 0 bases respectively, with 8 bases between them. The CDR3 is made up of 13 amino acids. DNA for the CDR3: TGTGCCAGCGGCTTTCATAGCAATCAGCCCCAGCATTTT. Translation: CASGFHSNQPQHF.

This clone has more than one count but fewer than ten. CDR3 residues: CASSFLAGYTF. CDR3 sequence (DNA): TGTGCCAGCAGTTTCCTAGCTGGCTACACCTTC. This chain uses TRBV28 with TRBJ1-2; no firm D call. Germline V gives CDR1 MDHEN, CDR2 SYDVKM. This CDR3 region has 11 residues. V was clipped by 3 bases and J by 7 bases, with 6 bases between them.

A remark on this clone: The sample contains more than one DNA sequence encoding this CDR3. The rearrangement links TRBV10-2 to TRBJ2-7; D is uncertain. Between the trimmed V and J ends, which lost 8 bases and 2 bases, there was a span of 4 bases. The CDR3 is 10 residues long. CDR1 and CDR2 (germline): WSHSY, SAAADI. CDR3 sequence reads: CASSTYEQYF. CDR3 coding DNA: TGCGCCAGCTCCACCTACGAGCAGTACTTC.

The V and J genes are TRBV7-8 and TRBJ2-1, with D perhaps matching TRBD2 (6 bases). The CDR3 length is 18 residues. CDR1 is SGHVS and CDR2 is FQNEAQ in the germline V gene. The V and J ends lost 0 bases and 0 bases respectively, with 15 bases between them. CDR3: CASSLARGTGSSYNEQFF. DNA for the CDR3: TGTGCCAGCAGCTTAGCTCGGGGGACTGGGAGCTCCTACAATGAGCAGTTCTTC.

The rearrangement joins TRBV19 to TRBJ1-2, with D possibly being TRBD1 (5 bases). The V end was cut by 6 bases, the J end by 4 bases, with 24 bases between. Germline lookup yields CDR1 LNHDA and CDR2 SQIVND (reference sequence). There are 17 residues in the CDR3. CDR3 region: CASRQGVRRLNGYGYTF. The CDR3 DNA reads as TGTGCCAGTAGGCAAGGGGTGCGGCGTCTCAACGGCTATGGCTACACCTTC. The entire variable domain, with the rest obtained from reference TRBV19 and TRBJ1-2, is as follows: DGGITQSPKYLFRKEGQNVTLSCEQNLNHDAMYWYRQDPGQGLRLIYYSQIVNDFQKGDIAEGYSVSREKKESFPLTVTSAQKNPTAFYLCASRQGVRRLNGYGYTFGSGTRLTVV.

V and J are TRBV5-4 and TRBJ1-4, with no clear D. The germline V gene has CDR1 SGHNT and CDR2 YYREEE (reference sequence). CDR3 length: 13 amino acids. The V end was cut by 4 bases, the J end by 4 bases, with 8 bases between. The chain's CDR3 is CASSGSFNEKLFF. The CDR3 DNA follows: TGTGCCAGCAGCGGATCCTTTAATGAAAAACTGTTTTTT.

V is TRBV9 and J is TRBJ2-1; D gene ambiguous. Germline assignment: CDR1 SGDLS and CDR2 YYNGEE. This CDR3 contains 14 residues. V lost 2 bases and J 8 bases, leaving 14 bases between the germline ends. The CDR3 DNA reads as TGTGCCAGCAGCGTTGGTCTCGAGATCGATGAGCAGTTCTTC. Encoded protein: CASSVGLEIDEQFF.

V gene TRBV7-9 combines with J gene TRBJ1-2, with 10 bases aligning to TRBD1. The CDR3 contains 17 residues. The germline CDR1 and CDR2 sequences are SEHNR and FQNEAQ (reference sequence). The V segment lost 1 base and the J segment 3 bases; nucleotides outside the gene matches: 8. The CDR3 loop reads CASSLVGDRGHHYGYTF. The CDR3 DNA follows: TGTGCCAGCAGCTTAGTGGGTGACAGGGGGCATCACTATGGCTACACCTTC.

To note about this clone: Other DNA sequences in the same sample also yield this CDR3. V and J are TRBV7-6 and TRBJ1-1; unclear D gene. Deletions cut 6 bases from V and 1 base from J, with 9 bases between. The germline V gene encodes CDR1 SGHVS and CDR2 FNYEAQ. This CDR3 region has 13 residues. For the CDR3, the DNA is TGTGCCAGCAGTCTCGAGGAGAACACTGAAGCTTTCTTT. It codes for CASSLEENTEAFF.

The chain links TRBV19 to TRBJ2-1; D is unresolved. Trimming removed 7 bases at V and 3 bases at J, with 10 bases between. The CDR3 has 13 amino acids. CDR1 and CDR2 (germline): LNHDA, SQIVND (reference sequence). The CDR3, as DNA: TGTGCCAGTAACGAGGAATACTACAATGAGCAGTTCTTC. As protein: CASNEEYYNEQFF.

The chain couples TRBV12-5 to TRBJ2-3; 7 nucleotides match TRBD1. J gave up 4 bases and V 11 bases, and 12 bases lay outside the gene matches. The CDR3 is 14 amino acids. Germline CDR1 and CDR2: LGHNT and FRNRAP. CDR3 DNA: TGTGCTGGATCGCTGGGACAGTTCCCAGATACGCAGTATTTT. Translation: CAGSLGQFPDTQYF.

The chain recombines TRBV11-2 with TRBJ2-1, with a weak D call TRBD1 (5 bases). CDR3 size: 18 residues. CDR1 SGHAT and CDR2 FQNNGV come from the germline V gene. The V and J ends lost 1 base and 7 bases respectively, with 23 bases between them. The CDR3: CASSLVPRAPHLGNEQFF. DNA for the CDR3: TGTGCCAGCAGCTTAGTACCCAGGGCCCCCCATCTTGGGAATGAGCAGTTCTTC. The full variable domain, rest sourced from reference TRBV11-2 and TRBJ2-1, is EAGVAQSPRYKIIEKRQSVAFWCNPISGHATLYWYQQILGQGPKLLIQFQNNGVVDDSQLPKDRFSAERLKGVDSTLKIQPAKLEDSAVYLCASSLVPRAPHLGNEQFFGPGTRLTVL.

V and J are TRBV29-1 and TRBJ1-3; no clear D gene. Germline-derived CDR1 and CDR2 are SQVTM and ANQGSEA. The CDR3 has 15 residues. V lost 5 bases to trimming and J lost 0 bases, with 14 bases between them. CDR3 protein: CSVTEEASSGNTIYF. For the CDR3, the DNA is TGCAGCGTTACCGAGGAGGCGAGCTCTGGAAACACCATATATTTT.

The J gene is TRBJ2-1, the V gene TRBV5-1; D possibly uses TRBD1 or TRBD2 (5 bases each). The CDR3 is 18 residues long. Trimming removed 4 bases at V and 0 bases at J, with 20 bases between. The germline V gene has CDR1 SGHRS and CDR2 YFSETQ. The CDR3 is CASSHPLPEGSSYNEQFF. DNA for the CDR3: TGCGCCAGCAGCCACCCCCTCCCTGAGGGGAGCTCCTACAATGAGCAGTTCTTC. Based on the CDR3 plus reference TRBV5-1 and TRBJ2-1, the full variable domain is KAGVTQTPRYLIKTRGQQVTLSCSPISGHRSVSWYQQTPGQGLQFLFEYFSETQRNKGNFPGRFSGRQFSNSRSEMNVSTLELGDSALYLCASSHPLPEGSSYNEQFFGPGTRLTVL.

The chain joins TRBV2 to TRBJ1-2, with D possibly TRBD1 on 5 matching bases. Germline CDR1 is SNHLY and CDR2 is FYNNEI. The V end was cut by 4 bases, the J end by 4 bases, with 13 bases between. The CDR3 is made up of 14 amino acids. This chain's CDR3 is CASSVGGRGYGYTF. CDR3 bases: TGTGCCAGCAGTGTAGGTGGAAGGGGCTATGGCTACACCTTC.

The chain links TRBV18 to TRBJ2-5, with D possibly being TRBD1 or TRBD2 (5 bases each). Germline V gene lookup returns CDR1 KGHSH and CDR2 LQKENI. Trimming pared 3 bases from V and 5 bases from J, leaving 13 bases between. This CDR3 is 14 amino acids long. CDR3 region: CASSPQLGDETQYF. Here the CDR3 DNA reads TGTGCCAGCTCACCGCAATTGGGGGACGAGACCCAGTACTTC.

The J gene is TRBJ2-3, the V gene TRBV29-1, with D perhaps TRBD1 or TRBD2 (7 bases each). Deletions cut 1 base from V and 4 bases from J, with 18 bases between. Germline V gene data show CDR1 as SQVTM and CDR2 as ANQGSEA. The CDR3 spans 16 residues. CDR3 DNA sequence: TGCAGCGTTGAAGCAACCAGGGGGGGACGGGCAGATACGCAGTATTTT. It specifies CSVEATRGGRADTQYF.